This is a list of T cell receptor beta chains from one sample in a study of T-cell reconstitution after alpha-beta-depleted transplantation in children. TCRdb processed the PCR reads anew with MiXCR; each CDR3 protein has one entry. The top ten hold 3.5% to 4% of the sample, which has fewer than 400,000 distinct CDR3 sequences, roughly 20% seen once. The specimen was PBMCs from the stem cell graft donor, collected from the stem cell graft. These receptors all come from a human donor who donated a stem cell graft to a child with acute myeloid leukemia. Both conserved end residues are part of each CDR3. A D gene is named only where the DNA matches it firmly. Clone size, where shown, is once, few, many, or a class for clones that have expanded.

CDR3aa	CDR3nt	abundance	v_gene	d_gene	j_gene
CSVEDQTGSQETQYF	TGCAGCGTTGAAGATCAGACAGGGAGCCAAGAGACCCAGTACTTC	many	TRBV29-1	TRBD1	TRBJ2-5
CASSKAGLDTGELFF	TGTGCCAGCAGCAAGGCTGGTTTGGACACCGGGGAGCTGTTTTTT	NA	TRBV6-2/TRBV6-3	NA	TRBJ2-2
CASSSRGQDVYEQYF	TGCGCCAGCAGCAGCCGGGGACAGGATGTCTACGAGCAGTACTTC	few	TRBV5-1	TRBD1	TRBJ2-7
CSARDDRGLENTIYF	TGCAGTGCTAGAGACGACAGGGGGCTTGAAAACACCATATATTTT	few	TRBV20-1	TRBD1	TRBJ1-3
CASSLQTTGARQFF	TGTGCCAGCAGTCTTCAAACAACAGGGGCGCGGCAGTTCTTC	few	TRBV28	TRBD1	TRBJ2-1
CSALDHGYNEQFF	TGCAGTGCTCTGGACCACGGGTACAATGAGCAGTTCTTC	many	TRBV20-1	NA	TRBJ2-1
CASSLLDYGYTF	TGTGCCAGCAGTTTATTGGACTATGGCTACACCTTC	NA	TRBV12-3/TRBV12-4	NA	TRBJ1-2
CASSQLRQGAPGELFF	TGTGCCAGCAGTCAACTAAGACAGGGGGCGCCCGGGGAGCTGTTTTTT	NA	TRBV12-3/TRBV12-4	TRBD1	TRBJ2-2
CASSSIVRGTQYF	TGTGCCAGCAGTTCCATAGTCCGTGGGACCCAGTACTTC	NA	TRBV27	NA	TRBJ2-5
CASSLVVREETQYF	TGCGCCAGCAGCTTGGTCGTCAGGGAAGAGACCCAGTACTTC	few	TRBV5-1	NA	TRBJ2-5
CASSLRVTNYEQYF	TGTGCCAGCAGTTTACGAGTCACTAACTACGAGCAGTACTTC	NA	TRBV28	NA	TRBJ2-7
CATSDHQTSGRLETQYF	TGTGCCACCAGTGACCACCAAACTAGCGGGAGGTTGGAGACCCAGTACTTC	NA	TRBV24-1	TRBD2	TRBJ2-5
CASSLRGDISYEQYF	TGTGCCAGCAGCTTAAGGGGGGACATCTCCTACGAGCAGTACTTC	many	TRBV7-6	NA	TRBJ2-7
CSASSTSGGTKFF	TGCAGTGCTAGCTCGACTAGCGGGGGCACAAAGTTCTTC	many	TRBV20-1	TRBD2	TRBJ2-1
CASSFGQEQYF	TGCGCCAGCAGCTTTGGACAGGAGCAGTACTTC	NA	TRBV5-1	NA	TRBJ2-7
CSVSTSGRLETQYF	TGCAGCGTTTCGACTAGCGGGAGATTAGAGACCCAGTACTTC	NA	TRBV29-1	TRBD2	TRBJ2-5
CASSLEGQGEGEQYF	TGTGCCAGCAGCTTAGAGGGACAGGGAGAGGGCGAGCAGTACTTC	few	TRBV13	TRBD1	TRBJ2-7
CASGRMNEQYF	TGTGCCAGCGGGCGGATGAACGAGCAGTACTTC	many	TRBV7-2	NA	TRBJ2-7
CASIFMTGELFF	TGTGCCAGCATTTTCATGACCGGGGAGCTGTTTTTT	NA	TRBV2	NA	TRBJ2-2
CSARDLAGANEQFF	TGCAGTGCTAGAGATCTAGCGGGAGCAAATGAGCAGTTCTTC	NA	TRBV20-1	TRBD2	TRBJ2-1
CASGPGQGTHEQYF	TGTGCCAGTGGTCCGGGACAGGGTACCCACGAGCAGTACTTC	once	TRBV12-3/TRBV12-4	TRBD1	TRBJ2-7
CSAVPSGNTDTQYF	TGCAGTGCTGTACCGAGCGGGAACACAGATACGCAGTATTTT	few	TRBV20-1	TRBD2	TRBJ2-3
CASSVGSSGPDTQYF	TGTGCCAGCAGCGTAGGTTCTAGCGGTCCCGATACGCAGTATTTT	few	TRBV9	TRBD2	TRBJ2-3
CASSLILQLRTSYEQYF	TGTGCCAGCAGTTTAATTCTACAACTGCGAACCTCCTACGAGCAGTACTTC	NA	TRBV28	NA	TRBJ2-7
CASRDLAGDGADTQYF	TGCGCCAGCAGGGACCTAGCGGGAGACGGAGCAGATACGCAGTATTTT	few	TRBV5-1	TRBD2	TRBJ2-3
CASSPPNTGELFF	TGTGCCAGCAGTCCACCGAACACCGGGGAGCTGTTTTTT	few	TRBV12-3/TRBV12-4	NA	TRBJ2-2
CASSPIAGSYNEQFF	TGTGCCAGCAGTCCAATAGCGGGTTCCTACAATGAGCAGTTCTTC	few	TRBV6-2/TRBV6-3	TRBD2	TRBJ2-1
CASSIRPDWALSPYEQYF	TGTGCCAGCAGCATTAGACCGGACTGGGCCCTCTCCCCCTACGAGCAGTACTTC	few	TRBV7-8	NA	TRBJ2-7
CASSDSETQYF	TGCGCCAGCAGTGATAGTGAGACCCAGTACTTC	NA	TRBV10-2	NA	TRBJ2-5
CSVEDPDRKEFNEQFF	TGCAGCGTTGAAGACCCCGACAGGAAAGAGTTCAATGAGCAGTTCTTC	many	TRBV29-1	NA	TRBJ2-1
CASSSRFLGNEQFF	TGTGCCAGCAGCTCCCGGTTCCTAGGCAATGAGCAGTTCTTC	NA	TRBV7-9	NA	TRBJ2-1
CSASRGLAYYNEQFF	TGCAGTGCTTCCCGAGGACTAGCGTACTACAATGAGCAGTTCTTC	many	TRBV20-1	TRBD2	TRBJ2-1
CASSSGTPNNEQFF	TGTGCCAGCAGTAGCGGGACACCGAACAATGAGCAGTTCTTC	few	TRBV6-2/TRBV6-3	NA	TRBJ2-1
CASSYPGETQYF	TGTGCCAGCAGCTACCCAGGGGAGACCCAGTACTTC	NA	TRBV6-5	NA	TRBJ2-5
CASSRMTSGSLSNEQFF	TGCGCCAGCAGCCGAATGACTAGCGGGAGTCTAAGCAATGAGCAGTTCTTC	NA	TRBV10-2	TRBD2	TRBJ2-1
CSASPAEETQYF	TGCAGTGCTAGCCCAGCGGAAGAGACCCAGTACTTC	few	TRBV20-1	NA	TRBJ2-5
CPSSTVGSLYNEQFF	TGTCCCAGCAGTACGGTGGGGTCCCTCTACAATGAGCAGTTCTTC	NA	TRBV28	NA	TRBJ2-1
CSVKMTSGIRQSYNEQFF	TGCAGCGTTAAAATGACTAGCGGGATCCGTCAGTCCTACAATGAGCAGTTCTTC	many	TRBV29-1	TRBD2	TRBJ2-1
CSGVGQETQYF	TGCAGTGGAGTGGGGCAGGAGACCCAGTACTTC	many	TRBV20-1	NA	TRBJ2-5
CASSKSARSYNEQFF	TGTGCCAGCAGCAAGTCAGCGCGCTCCTACAATGAGCAGTTCTTC	few	TRBV12-3/TRBV12-4	NA	TRBJ2-1
CSARDLGEGLDEQYF	TGCAGTGCTAGAGATCTGGGTGAGGGATTGGACGAGCAGTACTTC	many	TRBV20-1	NA	TRBJ2-7
CSARLPYNEQFF	TGCAGTGCTAGACTTCCCTACAATGAGCAGTTCTTC	many	TRBV20-1	NA	TRBJ2-1
CASALSNAGELFF	TGTGCCAGCGCTTTGTCTAACGCCGGGGAGCTGTTTTTT	NA	TRBV6-1	NA	TRBJ2-2
CSARGGGVLNLNEQFF	TGCAGTGCTAGAGGGGGGGGGGTCCTTAATCTCAATGAGCAGTTCTTC	few	TRBV20-1	TRBD2	TRBJ2-1
CASTPLSGRNNEQFF	TGTGCCAGCACCCCTCTTAGCGGGAGGAACAATGAGCAGTTCTTC	NA	TRBV12-3/TRBV12-4	TRBD2	TRBJ2-1
CASCIECSYEQYF	TGTGCCAGCTGCATTGAGTGTTCCTACGAGCAGTACTTC	NA	TRBV9	NA	TRBJ2-7
CSVEVWGEAYEQYF	TGCAGCGTTGAAGTTTGGGGGGAGGCCTACGAGCAGTACTTC	few	TRBV29-1	NA	TRBJ2-7
CASSTRRARAGNTEAFF	TGTGCCAGCAGTACCCGCCGGGCCAGGGCAGGGAACACTGAAGCTTTCTTT	NA	TRBV12-3/TRBV12-4	NA	TRBJ1-1
CASSQDVVGVGEQYF	TGCGCCAGCAGCCAAGATGTGGTGGGAGTAGGCGAGCAGTACTTC	few	TRBV4-3	NA	TRBJ2-7